This T cell receptor (beta chain) was recovered during a study of cytomegalovirus exposure and HLA in healthy donors. Study details: Among the roughly 380 donors who were genotyped, roughly 85% fell in the genetic ancestry cluster that is associated with self-reported Caucasian donors. Overall study findings and caveats: For most subjects, TCR beta sequences were reported to predict HLA-A and HLA-B alleles with accuracy. A likely sequencing artifact accounted for one observed cluster of highly shared sequence variants. Productive status was seen about 90% or about 30% of the time for most TCR beta V segments in an earlier analysis.

As regards this clone: Its target is not known.

There are 14 residues in the CDR3. CDR1 MNHNS and CDR2 SASEGT come from the germline V gene. The ends lost 7 bases at V and 2 bases at J; junction bases unmatched: 7. Primers: 60 Vbeta forward and 13 Jbeta reverse. Repertoires were generated with immunoSEQ multiplex PCR, while TCRdb's copy carries only in-frame clones and drops some. Of about 180,000 clones in the sample, about 80% were seen once. This sequence originates from a woman younger than 45 in good health and CMV-seronegative. The material sequenced was PBMCs. The chain links TRBV6-1 to TRBJ2-7; 8 bases line up with TRBD1. CDR3 region: CASISRTGPYEQYF. The CDR3 nucleotides read TGTGCCAGCATATCAAGGACAGGGCCCTACGAGCAGTACTTC.